A selection of T cell receptor beta chains follows, all from one sample in a study of PD-L1 blockade in urothelial cancer. Repertoires were generated with immunoSEQ multiplex PCR, while TCRdb's copy carries only in-frame clones and drops some. The repertoire includes around 33,000 clones, approximately 80% of them detected once, and roughly 7% sits in the top ten. The starting material was PBMCs, obtained around atezolizumab (anti-PD-L1) treatment. These TCRs come from a man aged 55-75 years with urothelial cancer. Both conserved end residues are part of each CDR3. The D gene is left open where the match is weak. Size is stated for part of the rows, as once, few or many counts, or as a class when the clone is expanded.

abundance: few; d_gene: -; v_gene: TRBV2; j_gene: TRBJ1-6; CDR3aa: CASSVSSYNSPLHF; CDR3nt: TGTGCCAGCAGTGTGAGCTCCTATAATTCACCCCTCCACTTT
abundance: -; d_gene: -; v_gene: TRBV27; j_gene: TRBJ2-7; CDR3aa: CASSSFGGKGVEQYF; CDR3nt: TGTGCCAGCAGCTCTTTCGGCGGAAAGGGAGTCGAGCAGTACTTC
abundance: -; d_gene: -; v_gene: TRBV27; j_gene: TRBJ1-4; CDR3aa: CASSLFMTADLEKLFF; CDR3nt: TGTGCCAGCAGTCTTTTTATGACAGCCGACCTTGAAAAACTGTTTTTT
abundance: -; d_gene: TRBD1; v_gene: TRBV11-2; j_gene: TRBJ2-1; CDR3aa: CASSSDRGHEQFF; CDR3nt: TGTGCCAGCAGCTCGGACAGGGGCCATGAGCAGTTCTTC
abundance: -; d_gene: -; v_gene: TRBV11-2; j_gene: TRBJ1-1; CDR3aa: CASSTGQPMNTEAFF; CDR3nt: TGTGCCAGCAGCACAGGACAGCCTATGAACACTGAAGCTTTCTTT
abundance: -; d_gene: TRBD1; v_gene: TRBV27; j_gene: TRBJ2-7; CDR3aa: CASSLLGQDTYEQYF; CDR3nt: TGTGCCAGCAGTTTACTGGGACAGGATACCTACGAGCAGTACTTC
abundance: -; d_gene: TRBD2; v_gene: TRBV7-9; j_gene: TRBJ2-1; CDR3aa: CASSPSGDPPNEQFF; CDR3nt: TGTGCCAGCAGCCCTAGCGGGGATCCTCCCAATGAGCAGTTCTTC
abundance: few; d_gene: TRBD1; v_gene: TRBV6-5; j_gene: TRBJ1-2; CDR3aa: CASQGGIDYGYTF; CDR3nt: TGTGCCAGCCAGGGGGGCATTGACTATGGCTACACCTTC
abundance: -; d_gene: TRBD1; v_gene: TRBV5-6; j_gene: TRBJ2-7; CDR3aa: CASHPGTGFYEQYF; CDR3nt: TGTGCCAGCCACCCCGGGACAGGGTTCTACGAGCAGTACTTC
abundance: -; d_gene: TRBD1; v_gene: TRBV30; j_gene: TRBJ1-1; CDR3aa: CAWGTGRYTEAFF; CDR3nt: TGTGCCTGGGGGACAGGGAGGTACACTGAAGCTTTCTTT
abundance: -; d_gene: -; v_gene: TRBV14; j_gene: TRBJ2-7; CDR3aa: CASSQGLLSGGRYEQYF; CDR3nt: TGTGCCAGCAGCCAAGGTCTTCTTTCTGGCGGAAGATACGAGCAGTACTTC
abundance: -; d_gene: -; v_gene: TRBV14; j_gene: TRBJ2-7; CDR3aa: CASSRGDFVSSYEQYF; CDR3nt: TGTGCCAGCAGCCGGGGGGACTTCGTTAGCTCCTACGAGCAGTACTTC
abundance: once; d_gene: TRBD1; v_gene: TRBV10-3; j_gene: TRBJ1-4; CDR3aa: CATSVDREHEKLFF; CDR3nt: TGTGCCACATCCGTGGACAGGGAACATGAAAAACTGTTTTTT
abundance: medium-sized; d_gene: -; v_gene: TRBV11-3; j_gene: TRBJ2-7; CDR3aa: CASSLDSSYEQYF; CDR3nt: TGTGCCAGCAGCTTAGACAGCTCCTACGAGCAGTACTTC
abundance: once; d_gene: TRBD1; v_gene: TRBV2; j_gene: TRBJ1-5; CDR3aa: CASSEGSRGSQPQHF; CDR3nt: TGTGCCAGCAGTGAAGGGTCCAGGGGGAGTCAGCCCCAGCATTTT
abundance: -; d_gene: TRBD1; v_gene: TRBV19; j_gene: TRBJ1-5; CDR3aa: CASSRQGPNQPQHF; CDR3nt: TGTGCCAGTAGCCGACAGGGGCCCAATCAGCCCCAGCATTTT
abundance: -; d_gene: -; v_gene: TRBV19; j_gene: TRBJ1-2; CDR3aa: CASSIVGGIYGYTF; CDR3nt: TGTGCCAGTAGTATAGTCGGGGGAATCTATGGCTACACCTTC
abundance: -; d_gene: TRBD1; v_gene: TRBV7-6; j_gene: TRBJ1-2; CDR3aa: CATRGQTGESYGYTF; CDR3nt: TGTGCCACCCGGGGGCAAACAGGGGAATCCTATGGCTACACCTTC
abundance: few; d_gene: -; v_gene: TRBV2; j_gene: TRBJ1-3; CDR3aa: CASSAHSSGNTIYF; CDR3nt: TGTGCCAGCAGTGCTCACAGCTCTGGAAACACCATATATTTT
abundance: -; d_gene: -; v_gene: TRBV27; j_gene: TRBJ1-6; CDR3aa: CASSLSHGGSSYNSPLHF; CDR3nt: TGTGCCAGCAGTTTAAGTCACGGGGGAAGCTCCTATAATTCACCCCTCCACTTT
abundance: -; d_gene: TRBD1; v_gene: TRBV5-1; j_gene: TRBJ2-5; CDR3aa: CASSLSGTGEETQYF; CDR3nt: TGCGCCAGCAGCTTGTCTGGGACAGGGGAAGAGACCCAGTACTTC
abundance: -; d_gene: -; v_gene: TRBV9; j_gene: TRBJ1-5; CDR3aa: CASSAYGSNQPQHF; CDR3nt: TGTGCCAGCAGCGCGTACGGTAGCAATCAGCCCCAGCATTTT
abundance: once; d_gene: TRBD1; v_gene: TRBV2; j_gene: TRBJ1-5; CDR3aa: CASSDADRGYSNQPQHF; CDR3nt: TGTGCCAGCAGTGATGCAGACAGGGGATATAGCAATCAGCCCCAGCATTTT
abundance: -; d_gene: -; v_gene: TRBV19; j_gene: TRBJ2-5; CDR3aa: CASSMGGQETQYF; CDR3nt: TGTGCCAGTAGTATGGGGGGTCAAGAGACCCAGTACTTC
abundance: few; d_gene: -; v_gene: TRBV19; j_gene: TRBJ1-1; CDR3aa: CASSISVNTEAFF; CDR3nt: TGTGCCAGTAGTATATCAGTGAACACTGAAGCTTTCTTT
abundance: -; d_gene: -; v_gene: TRBV12-5; j_gene: TRBJ2-1; CDR3aa: CASGLVPGLGEQFF; CDR3nt: TGTGCTAGTGGTTTGGTCCCAGGGTTGGGTGAGCAGTTCTTC
abundance: -; d_gene: -; v_gene: TRBV6-1; j_gene: TRBJ2-7; CDR3aa: CASTLRGLYEQYF; CDR3nt: TGTGCCAGCACCCTCCGCGGGCTCTACGAGCAGTACTTC
abundance: -; d_gene: TRBD1; v_gene: TRBV7-7; j_gene: TRBJ2-7; CDR3aa: CAVAGTGASEQYF; CDR3nt: TGTGCTGTAGCCGGGACAGGGGCGAGCGAGCAGTACTTC
abundance: few; d_gene: TRBD1; v_gene: TRBV9; j_gene: TRBJ1-3; CDR3aa: CASSGTGGGNTIYF; CDR3nt: TGTGCCAGCAGCGGGACAGGGGGTGGAAACACCATATATTTT
abundance: -; d_gene: -; v_gene: TRBV14; j_gene: TRBJ2-7; CDR3aa: CASSPTASIGSYEQYF; CDR3nt: TGTGCCAGCAGCCCTACAGCATCGATCGGATCCTACGAGCAGTACTTC
abundance: -; d_gene: TRBD1; v_gene: TRBV5-5; j_gene: TRBJ1-2; CDR3aa: CASSSQGAGGYTF; CDR3nt: TGTGCCAGCAGCTCCCAGGGGGCTGGTGGCTACACCTTC
abundance: -; d_gene: -; v_gene: TRBV7-9; j_gene: TRBJ1-5; CDR3aa: CASSPQGEQPQHF; CDR3nt: TGTGCCAGCAGCCCTCAAGGGGAACAGCCCCAGCATTTT
abundance: -; d_gene: -; v_gene: TRBV27; j_gene: TRBJ2-2; CDR3aa: CASSLVGDRDTGELFF; CDR3nt: TGTGCCAGCAGTTTGGTAGGGGATAGGGACACCGGGGAGCTGTTTTTT
abundance: -; d_gene: -; v_gene: TRBV14; j_gene: TRBJ2-7; CDR3aa: CASSPDTNFYEQYF; CDR3nt: TGTGCCAGCAGCCCCGACACGAACTTCTACGAGCAGTACTTC
abundance: -; d_gene: -; v_gene: TRBV30; j_gene: TRBJ2-3; CDR3aa: CAWSRKGADTQYF; CDR3nt: TGTGCCTGGAGTAGGAAGGGGGCAGATACGCAGTATTTT
abundance: -; d_gene: -; v_gene: TRBV2; j_gene: TRBJ2-5; CDR3aa: CASTKGAGGAIQETQYF; CDR3nt: TGTGCCAGCACCAAGGGGGCCGGGGGGGCGATCCAAGAGACCCAGTACTTC
abundance: once; d_gene: -; v_gene: TRBV28; j_gene: TRBJ2-3; CDR3aa: CASNGRAKALTDTQYF; CDR3nt: TGTGCCAGCAACGGGAGAGCCAAGGCATTGACAGATACGCAGTATTTT
abundance: once; d_gene: -; v_gene: TRBV19; j_gene: TRBJ2-1; CDR3aa: CASSTPGGGDNEQFF; CDR3nt: TGTGCCAGTAGTACCCCCGGTGGGGGCGACAATGAGCAGTTCTTC
abundance: -; d_gene: TRBD1; v_gene: TRBV28; j_gene: TRBJ2-7; CDR3aa: CASSLGAGGLYEQYF; CDR3nt: TGTGCCAGCAGTTTAGGGGCAGGGGGTCTTTACGAGCAGTACTTC
abundance: -; d_gene: -; v_gene: TRBV7-9; j_gene: TRBJ1-4; CDR3aa: CASSVRATNEKLFF; CDR3nt: TGTGCCAGCAGCGTCAGGGCAACTAATGAAAAACTGTTTTTT
abundance: once; d_gene: -; v_gene: TRBV11-2; j_gene: TRBJ1-2; CDR3aa: CASSLPGGYGYTF; CDR3nt: TGTGCCAGCAGCTTACCCGGGGGTTATGGCTACACCTTC
abundance: -; d_gene: TRBD1; v_gene: TRBV6-1; j_gene: TRBJ2-5; CDR3aa: CASSERDRGVQETQYF; CDR3nt: TGTGCCAGCAGTGAAAGGGACAGGGGGGTCCAAGAGACCCAGTACTTC
abundance: -; d_gene: TRBD1; v_gene: TRBV5-1; j_gene: TRBJ2-2; CDR3aa: CATSRQGTGELFF; CDR3nt: TGCGCCACCTCGCGACAGGGGACCGGGGAGCTGTTTTTT
abundance: -; d_gene: -; v_gene: TRBV5-1; j_gene: TRBJ2-5; CDR3aa: CASSLEETQYF; CDR3nt: TGCGCCAGCAGCCTCGAAGAGACCCAGTACTTC
abundance: -; d_gene: TRBD1; v_gene: TRBV5-1; j_gene: TRBJ1-1; CDR3aa: CASSLAATGGFVNTEAFF; CDR3nt: TGCGCCAGCAGCTTGGCCGCGACAGGGGGCTTTGTGAACACTGAAGCTTTCTTT
abundance: -; d_gene: TRBD2; v_gene: TRBV27; j_gene: TRBJ2-1; CDR3aa: CASSRTSGVDEQFF; CDR3nt: TGTGCCAGCAGTCGGACTAGCGGGGTCGATGAGCAGTTCTTC
abundance: few; d_gene: TRBD1; v_gene: TRBV30; j_gene: TRBJ2-3; CDR3aa: CAGTGPADTQYF; CDR3nt: TGTGCCGGGACAGGGCCGGCAGATACGCAGTATTTT
abundance: -; d_gene: TRBD1; v_gene: TRBV10-3; j_gene: TRBJ2-5; CDR3aa: CAIQSGQGEETQYF; CDR3nt: TGTGCCATCCAATCCGGACAGGGGGAAGAGACCCAGTACTTC
abundance: -; d_gene: TRBD2; v_gene: TRBV4-2; j_gene: TRBJ2-3; CDR3aa: CASSQDWGLAVADTQYF; CDR3nt: TGTGCCAGCAGCCAAGATTGGGGACTAGCGGTCGCAGATACGCAGTATTTT
abundance: -; d_gene: TRBD2; v_gene: TRBV27; j_gene: TRBJ2-5; CDR3aa: CASSLSGTSGLQTQYF; CDR3nt: TGTGCCAGCAGTTTATCAGGGACTAGCGGTCTGCAGACCCAGTACTTC
abundance: -; d_gene: -; v_gene: TRBV7-9; j_gene: TRBJ1-6; CDR3aa: CASSRDDSPLHF; CDR3nt: TGTGCCAGCAGCCGGGATGACTCACCCCTCCACTTT